This TCR beta chain was recorded in a study of T-cell reconstitution after alpha-beta-depleted transplantation in children (dated by TCRdb to the mid-2010s). Notes on the research overall: Using TCR repertoire profiling, the study followed T-cell immune reconstitution in a quantitative way in children after TCRalphabeta/CD19-depleted allogeneic hematopoietic cell transplantation. The investigation overall reported the following: The apparently early recovery of alphabetaT-cell counts about two months after transplant reportedly depended on only several hundred rapidly expanded clones that came from non-depleted graft cells. The high TCRbeta diversity at day 60 in some patients was ascribed to recipient T cells and intrathymic progenitors that had survived conditioning. Over the following months the frequencies of hyperexpanded clones went down, and after one year T-cell counts and TCRbeta diversity were mostly credited to newly produced T cells.

The treatment or condition tag for this specimen amounts to: allogeneic hematopoietic cell transplantation with graft depleted of TCRalphabeta T cells and CD19 B cells. TCRalphabeta/CD19-depleted allogeneic hematopoietic cell grafts were given to the transplant recipients, all of whom were children. Unmatched junction bases come to 6, with V trimmed by 5 bases and J by 8 bases. Taken from cysteine to phenylalanine, the CDR3 has 14 residues. Solely the CDR3 DNA is kept, with 42 bases framed from the first base. The germline V gene (reference sequence) gives CDR1 as SEHNR and CDR2 as FQNEAQ. At least ten counts were recorded for this clonotype. Its antigen remains undetermined. No base qualities exist here, and no much larger clone lies one base off it. Libraries were constructed by PCR. Instrument on record: Illumina HiSeq 2500. To normalize quantification of the TCRbeta repertoire, the TCR libraries were built with molecular barcoding that relied on unique molecular identifiers. TCRdb cleaned the public reads at Q25 with fastp, built clones with MiXCR and kept in-frame beta chains. Here each entry gathers all rows of one CDR3 protein and keeps the most common genes and DNA. The sample table records about 120,000 distinct CDR3 sequences; about 23% of these occur just once. The ten largest clones take up 8% to 11% of the sample.

This TCR came from a male patient under 10 years old who had a stem cell transplant for chronic granulomatous disease, so the T cells may come from the graft donor. The chain is encoded by TRBV7-9 joined to TRBJ1-4; TRBD1 agrees with 9 junctional bases. This material consisted of PBMCs, mostly from graft donor cells, taken 180 days after TCRalphabeta/CD19-depleted stem cell transplant. The CDR3 loop reads CASSQGQGVEKLFF. The bases read TGTGCCAGCAGCCAGGGACAGGGAGTCGAAAAACTGTTTTTT.